This T cell receptor (beta chain) is drawn from a study of blood T cells in healthy people across ages. Study observations and caveats: Researchers judged that diversity estimates from one million T cells fell short of true values.

It was with a sample-barcoded 5' primer and a J-beta primer mix that a second PCR of roughly 6 to 12 cycles was run. TCRdb used MiXCR to reprocess the 5' RACE reads, holding one entry per CDR3 protein. Altogether 650,000 to 1,000,000 distinct CDR3 sequences are present, about half being singletons, with the ten largest covering 18%. Only one count was recorded for this clonotype. As yet, its antigen is unknown. J lost 6 bases, V lost 3 bases, and 4 bases had no gene match. Germline V gene lookup returns CDR1 LGHDT and CDR2 YNNKEL (reference sequence). The CDR3 sequence is 15 residues long. The clonotype was recovered from a man older than 75 in good health. Sequenced: blood. This sequence joins TRBV3-1 and TRBJ2-6; 8 nucleotides agree with TRBD1. The CDR3 DNA sequence: TGTGCCAGCAGCCAGATGACAGGGGTGGCCAACGTCCTGACTTTC. Translated: CASSQMTGVANVLTF. Filled out from reference TRBV3-1 and TRBJ2-6, the complete variable domain reads DTAVSQTPKYLVTQMGNDKSIKCEQNLGHDTMYWYKQDSKKFLKIMFSYNNKELIINETVPNRFSPKSPDKAHLNLHINSLELGDSAVYFCASSQMTGVANVLTFGAGSRLTVL.